The 20 T cell receptor beta chains in this list originate from one sample, sequenced in a study of T cell clonality in common variable immunodeficiency. Findings of the study overall: Reportedly, TCR beta sequences from common variable immunodeficiency showed fewer deletions and N-nucleotide insertions.

No cognate antigen is known for these TCRs. Sequencing used immunoSEQ multiplex PCR; TCRdb keeps in-frame clones, though not all of them. The sample shows about 32,000 clones, none of them appearing just once. The sequencing sample was made of peripheral blood mononuclear cells. The receptors originated from a human donor with common variable immunodeficiency.

In the case of this clone: From the germline J gene comes the end of the CDR3, since the read stops 3 residues before it. The genes are TRBV6-2 or TRBV6-3 and TRBJ1-4; 7 bases agree with TRBD1. CDR3 size: 16 residues. CDR1 is MNHEY and CDR2 is SVGEGT in the germline V gene. Trimming removed 6 bases from V and 3 bases from J; junction bases left unmatched: 10. CDR3 bases read: TGTGCCAGCAGGACCGCTGCCGGGACAGCTAATGAAAAA. It is translated as CASRTAAGTANEK. From start to end, the CDR3 is CASRTAAGTANEKLFF.

This clone appeared many times. The CDR3 is cut off 3 residues early in the read; its end comes from the germline J gene. The rearrangement uses TRBV7-2 and TRBJ1-2; the D is unclear. Trimming stripped 1 base from V and 3 bases from J, with 12 bases between. The CDR3 consists of 15 residues. Germline assignment: CDR1 SGHTA and CDR2 FQGNSA. CDR3 DNA, as far as it was read: TGTGCCAGCAGCTTAGGTCTAGTAACGTACTATGGC. Amino acid sequence: CASSLGLVTYYG. The whole CDR3 sequence is CASSLGLVTYYGYTF.

In this sample, this clone turned up many times. The read is 3 residues too short to cover the CDR3 end, so that end is filled in from the germline J gene. The chain recombines TRBV20-1 with TRBJ2-3; D ambiguous. Germline lookup yields CDR1 DFQATT and CDR2 SNEGSKA (reference sequence). The CDR3 is made up of 14 amino acids. V was cut by 6 bases and J by 1 base, with 14 bases left in between. Partial CDR3 DNA: TGCAGTGCCCTTAAAGATACAGGCACAGATACG. Translating it yields CSALKDTGTDT. The CDR3 as a whole reads CSALKDTGTDTQYF.

Here the CDR3 reads CSVTTGGREKLFF. The DNA read from the CDR3 is TGCAGCGTTACGACAGGGGGGAGGGAAAAA. V is TRBV29-1 and J is TRBJ1-4, with 9 bases that match TRBD1. The sequenced fragment ends 3 residues before the CDR3 boundary, so the rest is inferred from the germline J gene. This CDR3 is built from 13 residues. V trimming: 5 bases; J trimming: 8 bases; junction bases outside the gene matches: 6. Germline CDR1 and CDR2: SQVTM and ANQGSEA.

The CDR3 protein is CASSILAQETQYF. The CDR3 bases that were read are TGTGCCAGTAGCATCTTAGCCCAAGAGACC. The rearrangement links TRBV19 to TRBJ2-5; no definite D call. From the germline J gene comes the end of the CDR3, since the read stops 3 residues before it. V was pared by 6 bases and J by 1 base, with 9 bases between. Germline V lookup: CDR1 LNHDA, CDR2 SQIVND (reference sequence). This CDR3 is 13 amino acids long.

This clone was seen a few times. The read ends 3 residues before the CDR3 terminus; that terminus is restored from the germline J gene. V and J are TRBV30 and TRBJ1-6; 7 bases are shared with TRBD1. The CDR3 consists of 12 residues. Germline values: CDR1 GTSNPN, CDR2 SVGIG (reference sequence). V lost 8 bases to trimming and J lost 10 bases; unmatched junction nucleotides: 8. The CDR3 loop reads CARDREGSPLHF. The DNA read from the CDR3 is TGTGCCCGAGACAGGGAAGGATCACCC.

On this clone: The read stops 3 residues short of the end of the CDR3; the missing end is completed from the germline J gene. This chain uses TRBV14 with TRBJ2-7; the D gene is possibly TRBD1 (5 bases). CDR3 length equals 13 residues. Germline V lookup: CDR1 SGHDN, CDR2 FVKESK. The V gene lost 5 bases and the J gene lost 4 bases, with 12 bases spanning the gap. The sequenced CDR3 bases are TGTGCCAGCAGCAGGGGTTGGGAATACGAG. Translation: CASSRGWEYE. In full, the CDR3 reads CASSRGWEYEQYF. The full variable domain, rest sourced from reference TRBV14 and TRBJ2-7, is EAGVTQFPSHSVIEKGQTVTLRCDPISGHDNLYWYRRVMGKEIKFLLHFVKESKQDESGMPNNRFLAERTGGTYSTLKVQPAELEDSGVYFCASSRGWEYEQYFGPGTRLTVT.

This clone was detected only a few times. Partial CDR3 DNA: TGTGCCAGCATCAGGCGGGGGGCCCAAGAGACC. Translation: CASIRRGAQET. The entire CDR3 sequence reads CASIRRGAQETQYF. The V gene is TRBV2, the J gene TRBJ2-5, with TRBD2 matching 8 bases. The read finishes 3 residues shy of the CDR3 end, and the germline J gene is used to complete it. Losses at the gene ends were 7 bases for V and 1 base for J; bases not matched to a gene: 5. CDR1 and CDR2 (germline): SNHLY, FYNNEI. CDR3 length equals 14 residues.

Ten or more counts support this clone. The read gets to within 3 residues of the CDR3 end, and the germline J gene fills in the rest. V and J are TRBV5-5 and TRBJ2-7; a weak D match, TRBD1 (6 bases). CDR1 SGHKS and CDR2 YYEKEE come from the germline V gene (reference sequence). The CDR3 sequence is 14 residues long. V was shortened by 0 bases and J by 3 bases, with 10 bases between the two germline ends. The sequenced CDR3 bases are TGTGCCAGCAGCTTGGGGACAGCCATCTACGAG. Translated, it gives CASSLGTAIYE. The CDR3 in its entirety is CASSLGTAIYEQYF.

Many counts were recorded for this clone. Read sequence stops 3 residues before the CDR3 end, and the germline J gene provides the missing end. The chain joins TRBV5-1 to TRBJ1-2; tentatively, D is TRBD1 (5 bases). Germline loops: CDR1 SGHRS, CDR2 YFSETQ. This CDR3 comprises 16 residues. Trimming stripped 2 bases from V and 7 bases from J, with 21 bases between. Incomplete CDR3 DNA: TGCGCCAGCAGCTTTGTTAATAGTAGGGGCGGAGCTGGC. Residues: CASSFVNSRGGAG. The entire CDR3 is CASSFVNSRGGAGYTF. Full variable domain (outside the CDR3, taken from reference TRBV5-1 and TRBJ1-2): KAGVTQTPRYLIKTRGQQVTLSCSPISGHRSVSWYQQTPGQGLQFLFEYFSETQRNKGNFPGRFSGRQFSNSRSEMNVSTLELGDSALYLCASSFVNSRGGAGYTFGSGTRLTVV.

A note on this clone: Read data end 3 residues before the CDR3 end; the end is taken from the germline J gene. This chain uses TRBV6-2 or TRBV6-3 with TRBJ1-2; D remains ambiguous. This CDR3 region has 16 residues. V was clipped by 0 bases and J by 2 bases, with 13 bases between them. Germline values: CDR1 MNHEY, CDR2 SVGEGT. Partial CDR3 DNA: TGTGCCAGCAGTTACTCGATGAGGGCGGGAAACTATGGC. This codes for CASSYSMRAGNYG. The whole CDR3 protein is CASSYSMRAGNYGYTF.

This clone has a handful of counts. The CDR3 is CASFPGGAGNTIYF. The covered CDR3 bases are TGTGCCAGCTTCCCAGGGGGCGCAGGAAACACC. The V gene is TRBV2, the J gene TRBJ1-3; 8 positions match TRBD1. Read data end 3 residues before the CDR3 end; the end is taken from the germline J gene. The germline V gene encodes CDR1 SNHLY and CDR2 FYNNEI. After removal of 8 bases from V and 4 bases from J, the junction contained 7 bases not matched to a gene. CDR3 size: 14 residues.

As for this clone: The read halts 3 residues ahead of the CDR3 end, with the missing end drawn from the germline J gene. V gene TRBV5-3 combines with J gene TRBJ2-3, with TRBD1 identical over 7 bases. TRBV5-3 is recorded as an ORF, its role being uncertain. The CDR3 has 14 residues. V trimming: 7 bases; J trimming: 2 bases; junction bases outside the gene matches: 7. The CDR3 loop is CARETGFVTDTQYF. The DNA read from the CDR3 is TGTGCCAGAGAGACAGGGTTCGTCACAGATACG.

Remarks on this clone: The CDR3 is cut off 3 residues early in the read; its end comes from the germline J gene. The V call is TRBV18, the J call TRBJ2-1, with 11 bases identical to TRBD2. With V trimmed by 11 bases and J by 4 bases, 7 bases remained unmatched. The CDR3 extends over 14 amino acids. Germline lookup yields CDR1 KGHSH and CDR2 LQKENI. The sequenced part of the CDR3 DNA is TGTGCCGTGCTTACTAGCGGGGGTTACAATGAG. Residues: CAVLTSGGYNE. The entire CDR3 reads CAVLTSGGYNEQFF.

This clone was detected many times. The missing CDR3 end, 3 residues past where the read stops, is filled in from the germline J gene. The V gene is TRBV12-3 or TRBV12-4, the J gene TRBJ2-3; TRBD2 aligns across 11 bases. Trimming at V came to 6 bases and at J to 2 bases, leaving 4 bases not matched to a gene. The CDR3 sequence is 15 residues long. The CDR3 loop reads CASSGLAGLTDTQYF. Partial CDR3 DNA: TGTGCCAGCAGCGGACTAGCGGGCCTCACAGATACG.

Concerning this clone itself: The read is 3 residues too short to cover the CDR3 end, so that end is filled in from the germline J gene. This rearrangement joins TRBV19 to TRBJ1-5; a weak D match, TRBD1 (6 bases). Germline V CDR1 and CDR2: LNHDA, SQIVND (reference sequence). Between the trimmed V and J ends, which lost 5 bases and 0 bases, there was a span of 11 bases. There are 15 residues in the CDR3. The DNA read from the CDR3 is TGTGCCAGTAGTCTCGACAGGTCTAGCAATCAGCCC. It is translated as CASSLDRSSNQP. The whole CDR3 protein reads CASSLDRSSNQPQHF.

This clone was found a few times. The DNA ends 3 residues before the CDR3 does, and the rest of the CDR3 is filled in from the germline J gene. The chain couples TRBV19 to TRBJ2-3, with TRBD1 matching 10 bases. CDR1 is LNHDA and CDR2 is SQIVND in the germline V gene (reference sequence). The CDR3 runs to 17 residues. Trimming at V came to 5 bases and at J to 6 bases, leaving 14 bases not matched to a gene. CDR3 sequence: CASSPRDRGSGVDTQYF. The covered CDR3 bases are TGTGCCAGTAGTCCCCGGGACAGGGGATCCGGGGTGGATACG.

This clone appeared a few times. The read halts 3 residues ahead of the CDR3 end, with the missing end drawn from the germline J gene. The chain joins TRBV19 to TRBJ2-7; TRBD1 matches 7 bases. CDR3 size: 15 residues. CDR1 and CDR2 (germline): LNHDA, SQIVND (reference sequence). With 6 bases clipped from V and 1 base from J, the junction kept 9 bases outside the gene matches. CDR3: CASSRQGRQSYEQYF. Partial CDR3 DNA: TGTGCCAGTAGCAGACAGGGACGGCAATCCTACGAG. The full variable domain, its missing parts supplied by reference TRBV19 and TRBJ2-7, is DGGITQSPKYLFRKEGQNVTLSCEQNLNHDAMYWYRQDPGQGLRLIYYSQIVNDFQKGDIAEGYSVSREKKESFPLTVTSAQKNPTAFYLCASSRQGRQSYEQYFGPGTRLTVT.

This clone was picked up many times. With the read ending 3 residues before the CDR3 end, the germline J gene is used to fill in that end. The chain joins TRBV18 to TRBJ2-2, with D perhaps TRBD2 (6 bases). This CDR3 contains 17 residues. The germline V and J ends were trimmed by 0 bases and 2 bases, with 13 bases remaining between them. Germline CDR1 and CDR2: KGHSH and LQKENI. The CDR3 bases that were read are TGTGCCAGCTCACCACCGAGGCCGGGGGTCAACACCGGGGAG. Encoded protein: CASSPPRPGVNTGE. The entire CDR3 sequence reads CASSPPRPGVNTGELFF.

This clone has more than one count but fewer than ten. The read halts 3 residues ahead of the CDR3 end, with the missing end drawn from the germline J gene. V usage is TRBV7-9 and J usage is TRBJ1-1; TRBD1 matches 7 bases. The CDR3 runs to 15 residues. Germline V gene sequence: CDR1 SEHNR, CDR2 FQNEAQ (reference sequence). J was trimmed by 4 bases and V by 1 base; bases with no gene match: 6. The sequenced CDR3 bases are TGTGCCAGCAGCTTAGGAAGAGGACAGGCCACTGAA. It yields the protein CASSLGRGQATE. The entire CDR3 sequence reads CASSLGRGQATEAFF.